The clone carrying this T cell receptor (beta chain) was counted at least ten times. Its target is not known. Expressed TCRB transcripts got sequenced, as all isolated RNA was reverse transcribed. This table comes from immunoSEQ multiplex PCR, and its TCRdb copy is limited to in-frame clones, with some not included. The sample holds 150,000 to 200,000 clones, 7% to 9% seen once. These data belong to a study of beta chain features in type 1 diabetes. Study results and limitations: People with Type 1 diabetes carried modestly yet significantly shorter TCRB CDR3s in all four CD4+ subsets.

There are 11 residues in the CDR3. V lost 7 bases to trimming and J lost 6 bases, with 10 bases between them. Germline CDR1 is MNHNY and CDR2 is SVGAGI (reference sequence). V is TRBV6-6 and J is TRBJ2-7; possibly TRBD2 for D (5 bases). Material for sequencing was central memory CD4+ T cells from blood. The sequence derives from a man aged 18 to 35 with type 1 diabetes. The CDR3 spells CASNGGGEQYF. In DNA form, the CDR3 reads TGTGCCAGCAACGGAGGCGGCGAGCAGTACTTC.